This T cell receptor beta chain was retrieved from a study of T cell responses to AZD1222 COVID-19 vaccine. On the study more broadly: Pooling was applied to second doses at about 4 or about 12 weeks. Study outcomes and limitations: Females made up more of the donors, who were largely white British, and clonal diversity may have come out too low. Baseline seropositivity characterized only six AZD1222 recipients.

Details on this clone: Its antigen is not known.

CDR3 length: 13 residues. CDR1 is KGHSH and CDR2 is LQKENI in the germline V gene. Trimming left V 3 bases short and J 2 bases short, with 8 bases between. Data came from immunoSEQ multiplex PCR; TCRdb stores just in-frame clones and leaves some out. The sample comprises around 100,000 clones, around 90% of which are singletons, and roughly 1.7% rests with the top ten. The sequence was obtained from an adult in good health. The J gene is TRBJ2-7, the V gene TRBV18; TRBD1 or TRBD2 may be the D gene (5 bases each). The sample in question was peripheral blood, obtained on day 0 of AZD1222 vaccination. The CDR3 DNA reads TGTGCCAGCTCACCCGGGACCGCCTACGAGCAGTACTTC. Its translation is CASSPGTAYEQYF.